One and the same sample provided the 12 T cell receptor beta chains below, sequenced in a study of shared clonotypes between healthy human individuals. Generated by immunoSEQ multiplex PCR, the TCRdb table keeps only in-frame clones and is missing some. The repertoire holds 2 million to 3 million clones, with over 85% as singletons. Sequencing used naive CD4+ T cells sorted from blood. The subset is: CD45RA+ positively selected. These receptors originate from a man between 18 and 35 years old in good health.

The chain recombines TRBV30 with TRBJ2-7; possible D gene TRBD1, 5 bases. Between the trimmed V and J ends, which lost 5 bases and 1 base, there was a span of 12 bases. From germline, CDR1 is GTSNPN and CDR2 SVGIG (reference sequence). The CDR3 extends over 13 amino acids. In DNA form, the CDR3 reads TGTGCCTGGGCCCTGGGGCTTTCCTACGAGCAGTACTTC. Its protein product is CAWALGLSYEQYF.

The rearrangement uses TRBV11-2 and TRBJ1-1, with D perhaps TRBD1 (6 bases). V was clipped by 10 bases and J by 2 bases, with 23 bases between them. The CDR3 runs to 16 residues. Germline CDR1 is SGHAT and CDR2 is FQNNGV. The CDR3, as DNA: TGTGCCACCCCCGGGGGGCGCGTTTTCAGAAACACTGAAGCTTTCTTT. Translation: CATPGGRVFRNTEAFF.

This chain joins TRBV10-3 and TRBJ1-5; possible D gene TRBD1, 6 bases. The CDR3 is 14 residues long. Per germline, CDR1 ENHRY and CDR2 SYGVKD. V lost 9 bases and J 0 bases, leaving 12 bases between the germline ends. This chain's CDR3 is CAIGGLNSNQPQHF. The DNA of the CDR3 is TGTGCCATTGGGGGGCTGAATAGCAATCAGCCCCAGCATTTT.

The gene calls are TRBV6-6 and TRBJ2-7; D might be TRBD1 (5 bases). V lost 2 bases, J lost 3 bases, and 8 bases lay in between. CDR1 and CDR2 from the germline V gene are MNHNY and SVGAGI (reference sequence). The CDR3 length is 13 residues. The CDR3 reads CASSYDSYYEQYF. CDR3 DNA sequence: TGTGCCAGCAGTTACGACAGCTACTACGAGCAGTACTTC.

The table lists this clone with a count of one. This chain uses TRBV7-2 with TRBJ2-1; perhaps TRBD2 as D (6 bases). This CDR3 has 13 residues. V gave up 5 bases and J gave up 9 bases, with 14 bases separating them. Per germline, CDR1 SGHTA and CDR2 FQGNSA. The CDR3 sequence: CASSGTGLGEQFF. CDR3 sequence (DNA): TGTGCCAGCAGCGGAACGGGACTCGGTGAGCAGTTCTTC. Drawing the rest from reference TRBV7-2 and TRBJ2-1, the complete variable domain is GAGVSQSPSNKVTEKGKDVELRCDPISGHTALYWYRQSLGQGLEFLIYFQGNSAPDKSGLPSDRFSAERTGGSVSTLTIQRTQQEDSAVYLCASSGTGLGEQFFGPGTRLTVL.

J is TRBJ2-5 and V is TRBV27; 10 bases fit TRBD1. The CDR3 runs to 17 residues. Germline lookup yields CDR1 MNHEY and CDR2 SMNVEV (reference sequence). V was pared by 0 bases and J by 5 bases, with 9 bases of the junction left unmatched. The CDR3 sequence is CASSLSPRQGAAETQYF. CDR3 in DNA: TGTGCCAGCAGTTTATCCCCCCGACAGGGGGCAGCTGAGACCCAGTACTTC.

About this clone itself: Other DNA sequences in the sample encode the same CDR3. The V gene is TRBV5-1, the J gene TRBJ2-5, with D maybe TRBD2 (6 bases). CDR3 size: 14 residues. Trimming stripped 3 bases from V and 3 bases from J, with 12 bases between. Germline CDR1 and CDR2: SGHRS and YFSETQ. The DNA of the CDR3 is TGCGCCAGCAGCTCCTTGTCGGGGGAAGAGACCCAGTACTTC. Protein: CASSSLSGEETQYF. The variable domain in full, completed from reference TRBV5-1 and TRBJ2-5, reads KAGVTQTPRYLIKTRGQQVTLSCSPISGHRSVSWYQQTPGQGLQFLFEYFSETQRNKGNFPGRFSGRQFSNSRSEMNVSTLELGDSALYLCASSSLSGEETQYFGPGTRLLVL.

The V call is TRBV18, the J call TRBJ2-7; 10 bases line up with TRBD1. Germline CDR1 is KGHSH and CDR2 is LQKENI. J lost 6 bases, V lost 4 bases, and 3 bases had no gene match. The CDR3 extends over 13 amino acids. CDR3 protein: CASSQTGGFEQYF. CDR3 in DNA: TGTGCCAGCTCACAGACAGGGGGCTTCGAGCAGTACTTC.

This sequence joins TRBV2 and TRBJ2-7, with 10 bases that match TRBD1. J gave up 2 bases and V 5 bases, and 3 bases lay outside the gene matches. CDR1 and CDR2 (germline): SNHLY, FYNNEI. This CDR3 is built from 14 residues. The CDR3 sequence: CASSPGQGAYEQYF. In DNA, the CDR3 is TGTGCCAGCAGTCCTGGACAGGGGGCCTACGAGCAGTACTTC.

The V call is TRBV30, the J call TRBJ2-3; D ambiguous. Germline loops: CDR1 GTSNPN, CDR2 SVGIG (reference sequence). The germline V and J ends were trimmed by 4 bases and 5 bases, with 10 bases remaining between them. The CDR3 sequence is 12 residues long. CDR3 sequence reads: CAWTLDGDTQYF. The CDR3, as DNA: TGTGCCTGGACCCTGGACGGAGATACGCAGTATTTT.

This chain links TRBV18 with TRBJ2-5; maybe TRBD2 (6 bases). The CDR3 has 13 residues. The V end lost 5 bases, the J end lost 2 bases, and 9 bases lay between the germline ends. The V gene's germline CDR1 is KGHSH and CDR2 LQKENI. CDR3 DNA sequence: TGTGCCAGCTCAAGGGACTTACAAGAGACCCAGTACTTC. Translating it yields CASSRDLQETQYF.

The V call is TRBV28, the J call TRBJ2-7, with 9 positions matching TRBD2. With V trimmed by 7 bases and J by 11 bases, 18 bases remained unmatched. The CDR3 spans 15 residues. The germline gives CDR1 MDHEN, CDR2 SYDVKM. The CDR3 nucleotides read TGTGCCAGCAACCCTGGGGGGGCTAGCGGGGCACGGGAGTACTTC. Amino acid sequence: CASNPGGASGAREYF. The entire variable domain, with the rest obtained from reference TRBV28 and TRBJ2-7, is as follows: DVKVTQSSRYLVKRTGEKVFLECVQDMDHENMFWYRQDPGLGLRLIYFSYDVKMKEKGDIPEGYSVSREKKERFSLILESASTNQTSMYLCASNPGGASGAREYFGPGTRLTVT.